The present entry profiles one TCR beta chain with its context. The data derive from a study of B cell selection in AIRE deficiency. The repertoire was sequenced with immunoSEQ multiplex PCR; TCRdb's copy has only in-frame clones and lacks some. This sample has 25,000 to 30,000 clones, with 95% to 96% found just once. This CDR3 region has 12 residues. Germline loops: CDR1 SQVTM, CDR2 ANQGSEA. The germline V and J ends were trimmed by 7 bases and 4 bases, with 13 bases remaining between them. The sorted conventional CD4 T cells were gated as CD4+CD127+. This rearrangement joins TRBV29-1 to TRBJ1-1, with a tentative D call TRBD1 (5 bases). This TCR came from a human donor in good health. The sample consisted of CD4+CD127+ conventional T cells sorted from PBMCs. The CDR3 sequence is CSASGGTTEAFF. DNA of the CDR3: TGCAGCGCCTCGGGGGGGACCACTGAAGCTTTCTTT.